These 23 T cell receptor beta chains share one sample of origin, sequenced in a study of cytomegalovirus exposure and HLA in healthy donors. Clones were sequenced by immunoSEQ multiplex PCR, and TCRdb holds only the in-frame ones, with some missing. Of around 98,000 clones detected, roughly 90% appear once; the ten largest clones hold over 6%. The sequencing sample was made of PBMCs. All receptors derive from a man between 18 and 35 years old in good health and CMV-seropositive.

CDR3 residues: CASSISGTPSYEQYF. The CDR3 nucleotides are TGTGCCAGCAGCATCAGCGGGACCCCCTCCTACGAGCAGTACTTC. This sequence joins TRBV7-9 and TRBJ2-7, with TRBD2 identical over 7 bases. Germline V gene sequence: CDR1 SEHNR, CDR2 FQNEAQ (reference sequence). V was clipped by 5 bases and J by 0 bases; unmatched bases: 7. The length of the CDR3 is 15 residues.

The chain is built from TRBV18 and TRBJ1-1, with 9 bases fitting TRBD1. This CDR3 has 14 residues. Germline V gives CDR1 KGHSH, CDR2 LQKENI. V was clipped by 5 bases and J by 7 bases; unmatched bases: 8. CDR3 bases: TGTGCCAGCTCATCGGGACAGGGTTACGATGAAGCTTTCTTT. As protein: CASSSGQGYDEAFF. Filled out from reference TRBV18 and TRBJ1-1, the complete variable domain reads NAGVMQNPRHLVRRRGQEARLRCSPMKGHSHVYWYRQLPEEGLKFMVYLQKENIIDESGMPKERFSAEFPKEGPSILRIQQVVRGDSAAYFCASSSGQGYDEAFFGQGTRLTVV.

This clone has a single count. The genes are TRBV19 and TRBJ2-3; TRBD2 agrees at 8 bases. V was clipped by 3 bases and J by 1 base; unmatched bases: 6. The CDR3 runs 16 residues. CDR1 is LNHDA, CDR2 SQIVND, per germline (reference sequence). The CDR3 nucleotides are TGTGCCAGTAGTATTGTGCGGGGGGCTCGCACAGATACGCAGTATTTT. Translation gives CASSIVRGARTDTQYF.

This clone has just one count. CDR3 loop: CASSFQEGSYEQYF. The CDR3 DNA reads as TGTGCCAGCAGCTTTCAGGAAGGCTCCTACGAGCAGTACTTC. The V call is TRBV7-2, the J call TRBJ2-7; D uncertain. CDR1 SGHTA and CDR2 FQGNSA come from the germline V gene. The germline V and J ends were trimmed by 3 bases and 0 bases, with 9 bases remaining between them. The CDR3 has 14 residues.

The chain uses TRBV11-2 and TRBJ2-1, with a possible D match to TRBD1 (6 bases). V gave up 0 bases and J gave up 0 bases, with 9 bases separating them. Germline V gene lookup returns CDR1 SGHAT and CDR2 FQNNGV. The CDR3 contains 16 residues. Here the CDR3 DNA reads TGTGCCAGCAGCTTAGAGGGGGCCAGCTCCTACAATGAGCAGTTCTTC. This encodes CASSLEGASSYNEQFF. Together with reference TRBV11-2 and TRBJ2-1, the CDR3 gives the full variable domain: EAGVAQSPRYKIIEKRQSVAFWCNPISGHATLYWYQQILGQGPKLLIQFQNNGVVDDSQLPKDRFSAERLKGVDSTLKIQPAKLEDSAVYLCASSLEGASSYNEQFFGPGTRLTVL.

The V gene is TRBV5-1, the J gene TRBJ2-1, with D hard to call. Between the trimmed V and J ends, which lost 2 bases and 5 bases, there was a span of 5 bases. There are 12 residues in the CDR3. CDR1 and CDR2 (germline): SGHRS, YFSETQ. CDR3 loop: CASSFENNEQFF. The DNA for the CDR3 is TGCGCCAGCAGCTTCGAGAACAATGAGCAGTTCTTC.

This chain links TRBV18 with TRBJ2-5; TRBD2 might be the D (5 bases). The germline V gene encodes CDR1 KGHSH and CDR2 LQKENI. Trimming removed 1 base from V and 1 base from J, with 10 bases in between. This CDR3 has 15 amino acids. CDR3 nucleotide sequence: TGTGCCAGCTCACCACGCCTAGCCCCCCAAGAGACCCAGTACTTC. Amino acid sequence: CASSPRLAPQETQYF. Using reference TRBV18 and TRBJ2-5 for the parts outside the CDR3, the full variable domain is NAGVMQNPRHLVRRRGQEARLRCSPMKGHSHVYWYRQLPEEGLKFMVYLQKENIIDESGMPKERFSAEFPKEGPSILRIQQVVRGDSAAYFCASSPRLAPQETQYFGPGTRLLVL.

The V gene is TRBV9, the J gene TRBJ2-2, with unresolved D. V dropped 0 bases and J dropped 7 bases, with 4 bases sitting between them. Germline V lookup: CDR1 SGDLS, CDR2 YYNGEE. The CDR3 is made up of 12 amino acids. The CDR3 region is CASSVVHGELFF. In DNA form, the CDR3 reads TGTGCCAGCAGCGTAGTACACGGGGAGCTGTTTTTT. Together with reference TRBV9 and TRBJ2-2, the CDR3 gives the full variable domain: DSGVTQTPKHLITATGQRVTLRCSPRSGDLSVYWYQQSLDQGLQFLIQYYNGEERAKGNILERFSAQQFPDLHSELNLSSLELGDSALYFCASSVVHGELFFGEGSRLTVL.

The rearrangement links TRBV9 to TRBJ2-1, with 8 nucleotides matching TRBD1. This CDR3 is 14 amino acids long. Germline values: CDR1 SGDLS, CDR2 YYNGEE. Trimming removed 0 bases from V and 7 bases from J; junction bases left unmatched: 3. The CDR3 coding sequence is TGTGCCAGCAGCGTAGGGGGACAGGTAAATGAGCAGTTCTTC. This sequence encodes CASSVGGQVNEQFF. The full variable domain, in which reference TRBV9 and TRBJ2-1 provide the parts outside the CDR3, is DSGVTQTPKHLITATGQRVTLRCSPRSGDLSVYWYQQSLDQGLQFLIQYYNGEERAKGNILERFSAQQFPDLHSELNLSSLELGDSALYFCASSVGGQVNEQFFGPGTRLTVL.

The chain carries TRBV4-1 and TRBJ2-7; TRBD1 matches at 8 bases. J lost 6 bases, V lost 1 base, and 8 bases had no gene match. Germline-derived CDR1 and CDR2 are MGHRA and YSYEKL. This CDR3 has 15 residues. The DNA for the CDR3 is TGCGCCAGCAGCCAAGCTGGACAGGGCGTTGTCGAGCAGTACTTC. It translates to CASSQAGQGVVEQYF.

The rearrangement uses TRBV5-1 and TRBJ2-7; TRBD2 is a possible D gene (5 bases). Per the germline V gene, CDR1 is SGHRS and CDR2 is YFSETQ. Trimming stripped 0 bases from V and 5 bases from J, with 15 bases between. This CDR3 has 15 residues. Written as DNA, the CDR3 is TGCGCCAGCAGCTTGGCCGGGGATCGATACAACGAGCAGTACTTC. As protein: CASSLAGDRYNEQYF.

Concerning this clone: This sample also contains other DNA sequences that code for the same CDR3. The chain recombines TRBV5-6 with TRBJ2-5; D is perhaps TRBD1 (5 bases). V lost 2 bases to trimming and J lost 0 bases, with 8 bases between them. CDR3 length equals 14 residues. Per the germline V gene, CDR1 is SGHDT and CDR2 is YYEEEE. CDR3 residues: CASSLGRDQETQYF. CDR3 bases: TGTGCCAGCAGCTTAGGCAGGGACCAAGAGACCCAGTACTTC.

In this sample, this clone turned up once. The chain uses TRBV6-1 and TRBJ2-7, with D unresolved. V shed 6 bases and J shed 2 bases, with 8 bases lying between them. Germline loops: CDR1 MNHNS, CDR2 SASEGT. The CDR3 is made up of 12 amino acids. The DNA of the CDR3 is TGTGCCAGCAGGCACAGCCCCTACGAGCAGTACTTC. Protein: CASRHSPYEQYF.

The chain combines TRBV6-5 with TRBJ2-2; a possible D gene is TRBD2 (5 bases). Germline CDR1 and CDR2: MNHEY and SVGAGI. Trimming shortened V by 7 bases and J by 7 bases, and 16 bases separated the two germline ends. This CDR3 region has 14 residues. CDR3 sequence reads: CASIEPGGYGELFF. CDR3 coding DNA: TGTGCCAGCATCGAACCCGGAGGTTACGGGGAGCTGTTTTTT.

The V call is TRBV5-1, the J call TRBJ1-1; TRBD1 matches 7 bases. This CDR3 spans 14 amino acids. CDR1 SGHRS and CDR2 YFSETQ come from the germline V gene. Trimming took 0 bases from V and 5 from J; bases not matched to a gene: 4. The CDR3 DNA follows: TGCGCCAGCAGCTTGGCAGGGGGGAAGACTGAAGCTTTCTTT. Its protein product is CASSLAGGKTEAFF.

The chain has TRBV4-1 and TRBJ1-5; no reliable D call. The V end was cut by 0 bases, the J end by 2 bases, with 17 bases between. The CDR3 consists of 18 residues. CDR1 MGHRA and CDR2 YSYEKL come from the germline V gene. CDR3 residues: CASSQDSILVGGNQPQHF. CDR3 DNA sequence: TGCGCCAGCAGCCAAGACTCTATACTTGTCGGGGGCAATCAGCCCCAGCATTTT.

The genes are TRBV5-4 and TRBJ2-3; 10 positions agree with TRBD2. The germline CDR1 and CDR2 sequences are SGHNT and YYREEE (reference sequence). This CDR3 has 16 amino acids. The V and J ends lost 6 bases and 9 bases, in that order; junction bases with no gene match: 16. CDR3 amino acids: CASTIASGGRGLTQYF. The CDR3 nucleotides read TGTGCCAGCACCATTGCTAGCGGGGGTCGGGGTTTGACGCAGTATTTT.

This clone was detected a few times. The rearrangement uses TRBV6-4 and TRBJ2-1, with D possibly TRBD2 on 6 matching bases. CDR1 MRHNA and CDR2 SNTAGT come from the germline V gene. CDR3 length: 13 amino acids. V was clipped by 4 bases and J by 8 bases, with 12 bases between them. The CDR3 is CASSVVGGYEQFF. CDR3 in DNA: TGTGCCAGCAGTGTGGTGGGGGGTTATGAGCAGTTCTTC.

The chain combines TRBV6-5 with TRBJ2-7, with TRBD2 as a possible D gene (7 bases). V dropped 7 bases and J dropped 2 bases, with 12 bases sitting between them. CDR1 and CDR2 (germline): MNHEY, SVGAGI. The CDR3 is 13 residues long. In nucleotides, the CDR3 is TGTGCCAGCACACCGGGGGGCCCCTACGAGCAGTACTTC. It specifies CASTPGGPYEQYF.

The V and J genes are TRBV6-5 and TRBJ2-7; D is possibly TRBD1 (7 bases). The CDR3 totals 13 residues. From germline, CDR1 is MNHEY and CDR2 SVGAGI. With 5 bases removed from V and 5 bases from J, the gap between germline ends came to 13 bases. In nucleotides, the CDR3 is TGTGCCAGCAGTGACAGGGAGGTCGACGAGCAGTACTTC. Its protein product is CASSDREVDEQYF.

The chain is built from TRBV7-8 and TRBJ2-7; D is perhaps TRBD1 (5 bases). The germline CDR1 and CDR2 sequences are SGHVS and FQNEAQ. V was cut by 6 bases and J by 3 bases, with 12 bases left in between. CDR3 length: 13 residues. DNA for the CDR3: TGTGCCAGCAGTTTCGGGCAGGGCTACGAGCAGTACTTC. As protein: CASSFGQGYEQYF.

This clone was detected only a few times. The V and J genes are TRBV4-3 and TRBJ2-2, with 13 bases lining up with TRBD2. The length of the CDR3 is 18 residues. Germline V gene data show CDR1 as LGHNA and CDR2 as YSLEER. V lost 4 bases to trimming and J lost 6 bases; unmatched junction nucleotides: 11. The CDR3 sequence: CASSRRTSGSPRSGELFF. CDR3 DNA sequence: TGCGCCAGCAGCCGCCGGACTAGCGGGAGCCCTCGTTCCGGGGAGCTGTTTTTT.

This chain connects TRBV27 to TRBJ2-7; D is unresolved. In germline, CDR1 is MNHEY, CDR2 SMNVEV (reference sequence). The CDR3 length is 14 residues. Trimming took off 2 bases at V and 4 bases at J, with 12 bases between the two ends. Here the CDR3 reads CASSLGPGDYEQYF. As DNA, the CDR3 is TGTGCCAGCAGTTTAGGGCCCGGTGATTACGAGCAGTACTTC.